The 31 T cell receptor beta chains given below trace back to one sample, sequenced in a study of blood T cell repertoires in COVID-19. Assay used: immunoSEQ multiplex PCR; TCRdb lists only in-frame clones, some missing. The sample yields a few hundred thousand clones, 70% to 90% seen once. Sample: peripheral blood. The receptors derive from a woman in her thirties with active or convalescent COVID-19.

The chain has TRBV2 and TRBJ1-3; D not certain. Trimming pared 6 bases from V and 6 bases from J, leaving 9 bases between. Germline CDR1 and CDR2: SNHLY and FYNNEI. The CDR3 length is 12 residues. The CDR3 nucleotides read TGTGCCAGCAGGGGAGGAGCAAACACCATATATTTT. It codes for CASRGGANTIYF.

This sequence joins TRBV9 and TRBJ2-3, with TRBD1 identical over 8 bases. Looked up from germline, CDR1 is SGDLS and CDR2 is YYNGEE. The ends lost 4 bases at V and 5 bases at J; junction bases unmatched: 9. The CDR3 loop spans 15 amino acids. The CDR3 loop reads CASSPRGPMGDTQYF. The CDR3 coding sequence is TGTGCCAGCAGCCCCAGGGGGCCCATGGGAGATACGCAGTATTTT.

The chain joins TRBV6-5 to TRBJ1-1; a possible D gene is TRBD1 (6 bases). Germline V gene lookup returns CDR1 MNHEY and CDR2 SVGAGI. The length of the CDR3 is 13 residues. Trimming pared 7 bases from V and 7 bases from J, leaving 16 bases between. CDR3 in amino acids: CASTQRGTFEAFF. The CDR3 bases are TGTGCCAGCACCCAAAGGGGGACGTTTGAAGCTTTCTTT.

CDR3: CAWNSGGLRDTQYF. The DNA of the CDR3 is TGTGCCTGGAACTCAGGGGGATTGAGAGATACGCAGTATTTT. The V call is TRBV30, the J call TRBJ2-3; 7 bases agree with TRBD1. V trimming: 4 bases; J trimming: 5 bases; junction bases outside the gene matches: 9. The CDR3 contains 14 residues. Per the germline V gene, CDR1 is GTSNPN and CDR2 is SVGIG (reference sequence).

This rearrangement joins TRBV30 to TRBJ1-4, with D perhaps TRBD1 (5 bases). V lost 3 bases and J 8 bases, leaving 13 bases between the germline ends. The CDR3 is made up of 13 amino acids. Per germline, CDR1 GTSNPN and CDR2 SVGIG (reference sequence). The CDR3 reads CAWSREEVEKLFF. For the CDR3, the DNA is TGTGCCTGGAGCAGGGAAGAAGTCGAAAAACTGTTTTTT.

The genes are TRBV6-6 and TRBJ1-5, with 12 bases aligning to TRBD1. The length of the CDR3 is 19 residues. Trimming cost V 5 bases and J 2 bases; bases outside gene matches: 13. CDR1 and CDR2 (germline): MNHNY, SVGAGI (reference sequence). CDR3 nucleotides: TGTGCCAGCAGTCCGGGGGACAGGGGGCTGGTATCCGGCAATCAGCCCCAGCATTTT. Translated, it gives CASSPGDRGLVSGNQPQHF.

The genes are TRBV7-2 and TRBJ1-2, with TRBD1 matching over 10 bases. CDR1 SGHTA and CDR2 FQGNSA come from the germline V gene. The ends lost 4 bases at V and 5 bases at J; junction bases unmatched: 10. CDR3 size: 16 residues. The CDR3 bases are TGTGCCAGCAGCTCCGAGACAGGGGGCCTGCGGTATGGCTACACCTTC. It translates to CASSSETGGLRYGYTF.

The CDR3 sequence is CATRGGGGPDTQYF. The DNA for the CDR3 is TGTGCCACCAGAGGGGGCGGGGGGCCAGATACGCAGTATTTT. The V gene is TRBV19, the J gene TRBJ2-3; weak D call: TRBD2 (8 bases). The V and J ends lost 10 bases and 4 bases respectively, with 18 bases between them. CDR1 and CDR2 from the germline V gene are LNHDA and SQIVND (reference sequence). The CDR3 is 14 residues long.

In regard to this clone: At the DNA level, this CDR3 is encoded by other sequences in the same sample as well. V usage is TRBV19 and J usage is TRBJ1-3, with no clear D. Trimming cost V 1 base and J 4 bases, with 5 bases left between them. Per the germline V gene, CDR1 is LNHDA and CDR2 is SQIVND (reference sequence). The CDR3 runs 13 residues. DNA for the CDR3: TGTGCCAGTAGTATAGGCGCGGGAAACACCATATATTTT. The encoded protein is CASSIGAGNTIYF.

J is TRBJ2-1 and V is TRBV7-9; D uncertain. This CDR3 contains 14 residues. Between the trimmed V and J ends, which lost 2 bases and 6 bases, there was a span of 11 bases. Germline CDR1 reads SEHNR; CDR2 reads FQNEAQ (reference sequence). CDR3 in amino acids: CASSLLSRINEQFF. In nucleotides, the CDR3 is TGTGCCAGCAGCTTATTGTCGAGAATCAATGAGCAGTTCTTC.

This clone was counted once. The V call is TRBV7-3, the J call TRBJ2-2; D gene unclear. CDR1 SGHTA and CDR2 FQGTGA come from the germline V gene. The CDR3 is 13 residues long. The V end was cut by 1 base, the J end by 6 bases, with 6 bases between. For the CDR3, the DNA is TGTGCCAGCAGCTTAAAACGGGCCGGGGAGCTGTTTTTT. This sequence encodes CASSLKRAGELFF.

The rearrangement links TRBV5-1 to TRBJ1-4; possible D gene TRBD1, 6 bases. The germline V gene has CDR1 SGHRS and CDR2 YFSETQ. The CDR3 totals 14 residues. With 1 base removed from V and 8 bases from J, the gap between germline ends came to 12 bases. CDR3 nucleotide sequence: TGCGCCAGCAGCTTGCAACAGGGAGTGGAAAAACTGTTTTTT. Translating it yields CASSLQQGVEKLFF.

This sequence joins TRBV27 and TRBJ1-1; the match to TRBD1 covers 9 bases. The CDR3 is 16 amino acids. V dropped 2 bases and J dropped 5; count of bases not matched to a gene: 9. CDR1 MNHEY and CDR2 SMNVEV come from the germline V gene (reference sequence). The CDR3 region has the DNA TGTGCCAGCAGTTTACACAGGGGGCTAGTAGGAACTGAAGCTTTCTTT. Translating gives CASSLHRGLVGTEAFF.

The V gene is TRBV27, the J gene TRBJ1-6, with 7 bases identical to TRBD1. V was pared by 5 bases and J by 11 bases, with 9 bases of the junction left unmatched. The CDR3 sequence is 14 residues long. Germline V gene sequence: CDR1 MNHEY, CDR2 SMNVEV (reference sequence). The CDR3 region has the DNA TGTGCCAGCAGTAACCGACAGGGTAGACCACCCCTCCACTTT. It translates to CASSNRQGRPPLHF.

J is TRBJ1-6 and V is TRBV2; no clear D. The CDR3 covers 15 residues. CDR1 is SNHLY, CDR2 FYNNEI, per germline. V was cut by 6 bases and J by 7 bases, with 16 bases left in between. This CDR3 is CASSKTTGTNSPLHF. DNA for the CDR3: TGTGCCAGCAGCAAAACGACGGGAACAAATTCACCCCTCCACTTT. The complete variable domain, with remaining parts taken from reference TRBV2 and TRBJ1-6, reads EPEVTQTPSHQVTQMGQEVILRCVPISNHLYFYWYRQILGQKVEFLVSFYNNEISEKSEIFDDQFSVERPDGSNFTLKIRSTKLEDSAMYFCASSKTTGTNSPLHFGNGTRLTVT.

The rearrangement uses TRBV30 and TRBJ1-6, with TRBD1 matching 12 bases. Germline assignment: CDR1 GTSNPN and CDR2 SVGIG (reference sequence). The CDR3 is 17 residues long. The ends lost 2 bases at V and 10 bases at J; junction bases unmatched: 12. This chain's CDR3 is CAWSLRPGQGAKSPLHF. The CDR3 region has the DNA TGTGCCTGGAGTCTCCGCCCGGGACAGGGGGCAAAGTCACCCCTCCACTTT.

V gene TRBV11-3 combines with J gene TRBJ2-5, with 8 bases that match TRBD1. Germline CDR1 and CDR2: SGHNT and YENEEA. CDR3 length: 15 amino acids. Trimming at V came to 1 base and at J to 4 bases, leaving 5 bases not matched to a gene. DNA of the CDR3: TGTGCCAGCAGCTTAGGACAGGGGTCCTTAGAGACCCAGTACTTC. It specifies CASSLGQGSLETQYF.

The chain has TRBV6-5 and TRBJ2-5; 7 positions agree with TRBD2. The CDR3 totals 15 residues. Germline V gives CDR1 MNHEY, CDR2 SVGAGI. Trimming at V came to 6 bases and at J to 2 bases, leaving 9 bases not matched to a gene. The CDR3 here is CASRPGTILQETQYF. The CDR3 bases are TGTGCCAGCAGACCCGGGACTATACTTCAAGAGACCCAGTACTTC.

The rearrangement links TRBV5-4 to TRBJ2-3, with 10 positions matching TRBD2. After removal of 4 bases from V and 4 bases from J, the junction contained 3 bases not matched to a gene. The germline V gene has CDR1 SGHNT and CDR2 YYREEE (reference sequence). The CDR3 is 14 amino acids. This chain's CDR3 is CASSPGTSADTQYF. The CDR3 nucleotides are TGTGCCAGCAGCCCCGGGACTAGCGCAGATACGCAGTATTTT.

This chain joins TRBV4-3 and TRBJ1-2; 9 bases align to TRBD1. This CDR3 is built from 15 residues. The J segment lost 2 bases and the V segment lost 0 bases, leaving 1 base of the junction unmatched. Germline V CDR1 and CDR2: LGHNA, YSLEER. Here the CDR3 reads CASSQDGTGNYGYTF. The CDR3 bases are TGCGCCAGCAGCCAAGATGGGACAGGGAACTATGGCTACACCTTC.

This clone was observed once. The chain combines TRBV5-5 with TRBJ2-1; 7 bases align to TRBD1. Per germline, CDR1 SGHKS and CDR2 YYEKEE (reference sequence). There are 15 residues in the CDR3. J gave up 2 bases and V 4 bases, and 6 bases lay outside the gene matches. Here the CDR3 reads CASSPSDRTYNEQFF. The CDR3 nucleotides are TGTGCCAGCAGCCCCTCGGACAGGACCTACAATGAGCAGTTCTTC. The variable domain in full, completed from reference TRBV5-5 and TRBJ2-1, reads DAGVTQSPTHLIKTRGQQVTLRCSPISGHKSVSWYQQVLGQGPQFIFQYYEKEERGRGNFPDRFSARQFPNYSSELNVNALLLGDSALYLCASSPSDRTYNEQFFGPGTRLTVL.

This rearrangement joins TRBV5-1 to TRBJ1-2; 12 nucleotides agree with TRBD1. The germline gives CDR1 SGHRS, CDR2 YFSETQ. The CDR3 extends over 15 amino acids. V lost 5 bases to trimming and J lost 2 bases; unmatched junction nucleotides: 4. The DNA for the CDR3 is TGCGCCAGCAGATCCGGGACAGGGGGCAACTATGGCTACACCTTC. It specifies CASRSGTGGNYGYTF.

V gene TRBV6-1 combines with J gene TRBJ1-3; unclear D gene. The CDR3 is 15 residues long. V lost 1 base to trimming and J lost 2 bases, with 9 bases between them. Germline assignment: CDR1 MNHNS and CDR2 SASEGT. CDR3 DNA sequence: TGTGCCAGCAGTGAAGGCCCGGGGACTGGAAACACCATATATTTT. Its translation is CASSEGPGTGNTIYF.

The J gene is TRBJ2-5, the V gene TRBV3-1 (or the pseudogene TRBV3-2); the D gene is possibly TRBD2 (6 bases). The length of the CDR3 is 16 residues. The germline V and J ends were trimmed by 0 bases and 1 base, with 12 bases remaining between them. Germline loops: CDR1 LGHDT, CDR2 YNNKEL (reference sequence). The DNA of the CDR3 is TGTGCCAGCAGCCAAGATTGGGCTAGCGCCCAAGAGACCCAGTACTTC. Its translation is CASSQDWASAQETQYF.

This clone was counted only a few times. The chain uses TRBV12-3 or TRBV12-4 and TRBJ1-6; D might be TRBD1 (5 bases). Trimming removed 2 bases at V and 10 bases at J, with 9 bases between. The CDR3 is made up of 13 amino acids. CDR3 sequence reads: CASSLLQGSPLHF. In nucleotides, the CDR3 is TGTGCCAGCAGTTTATTGCAGGGCTCACCCCTCCACTTT.

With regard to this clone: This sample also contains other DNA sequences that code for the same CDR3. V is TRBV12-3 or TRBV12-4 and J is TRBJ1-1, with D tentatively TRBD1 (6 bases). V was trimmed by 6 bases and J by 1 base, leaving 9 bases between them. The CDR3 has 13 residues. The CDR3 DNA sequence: TGTGCCAGCAGCATCAGGGGGAACACTGAAGCTTTCTTT. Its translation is CASSIRGNTEAFF.

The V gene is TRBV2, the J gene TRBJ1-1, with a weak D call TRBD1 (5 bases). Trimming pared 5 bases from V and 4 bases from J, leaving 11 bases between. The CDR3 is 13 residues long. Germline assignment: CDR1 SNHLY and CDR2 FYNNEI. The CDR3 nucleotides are TGTGCCAGCAGTCTAAGCGGGGGCACTGAAGCTTTCTTT. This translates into CASSLSGGTEAFF.

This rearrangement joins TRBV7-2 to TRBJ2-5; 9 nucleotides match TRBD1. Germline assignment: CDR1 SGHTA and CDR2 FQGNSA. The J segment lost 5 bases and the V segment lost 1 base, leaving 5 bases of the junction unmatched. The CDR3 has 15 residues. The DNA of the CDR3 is TGTGCCAGCAGCTTAGACAGGGGGCGTGCGGAGACCCAGTACTTC. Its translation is CASSLDRGRAETQYF.

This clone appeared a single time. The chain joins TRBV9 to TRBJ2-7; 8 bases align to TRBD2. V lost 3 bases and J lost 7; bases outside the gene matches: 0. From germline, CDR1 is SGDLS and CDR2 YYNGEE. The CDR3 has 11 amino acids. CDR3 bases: TGTGCCAGCAGCGCTAGCGGGGAGCAGTACTTC. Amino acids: CASSASGEQYF.

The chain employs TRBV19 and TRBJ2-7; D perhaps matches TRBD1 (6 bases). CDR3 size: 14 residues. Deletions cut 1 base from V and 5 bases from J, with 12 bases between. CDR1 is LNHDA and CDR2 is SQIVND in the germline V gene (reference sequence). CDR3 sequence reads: CASSIVAGADEQYF. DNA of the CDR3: TGTGCCAGTAGTATAGTAGCAGGGGCCGACGAGCAGTACTTC.

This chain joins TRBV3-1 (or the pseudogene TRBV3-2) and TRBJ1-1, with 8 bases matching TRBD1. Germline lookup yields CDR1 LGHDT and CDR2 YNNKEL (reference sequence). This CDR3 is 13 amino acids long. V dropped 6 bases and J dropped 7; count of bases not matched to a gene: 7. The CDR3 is CASSQNRGGEAFF. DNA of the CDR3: TGTGCCAGCAGTCAGAACAGGGGGGGTGAAGCTTTCTTT.